These 11 T cell receptor beta chains were all obtained from the same sample, sequenced in a study of blood T cell repertoires in COVID-19 (dated by TCRdb to the early 2020s). The method behind the library was the immunoSEQ multiplex PCR assay. TCRdb re-hosts the immuneACCESS table, in-frame sequences only. Its copies lack some clones; in the studies checked, an unresolved V gene accounts for under half of them, and the cause for the rest is not known. For this sample there are around 110,000 clones; approximately 90% appear just once. The ten biggest clones cover less than 2% of the sample. The sample was peripheral blood. The receptors were gathered from a human donor with active COVID-19. The donor label of this sample is uncertain.

The V gene is TRBV7-3, the J gene TRBJ2-1; D possibly corresponds to TRBD2 (5 bases). In germline, CDR1 is SGHTA, CDR2 FQGTGA. CDR3 length equals 13 residues. The V end was cut by 0 bases, the J end by 6 bases, with 6 bases between. CDR3 nucleotides: TGTGCCAGCAGCTTAACTAGCGCCAATGAGCAGTTCTTC. It encodes CASSLTSANEQFF.

This chain uses TRBV6-5 with TRBJ1-6; 10 nucleotides agree with TRBD1. The CDR3 is 15 residues long. The V gene's germline CDR1 is MNHEY and CDR2 SVGAGI. The junction had 7 bases not matched to a gene; V was cut back by 6 bases and J by 8 bases. CDR3 region: CASRGTGDFDSPLHF. CDR3 bases: TGTGCCAGCAGGGGGACAGGGGACTTCGATTCACCCCTCCACTTT.

This chain connects TRBV15 to TRBJ1-5; unclear D gene. The CDR3 runs to 15 residues. Germline CDR1 LNHNV, CDR2 YYDKDF (reference sequence). V gave up 8 bases and J gave up 15 bases, with 29 bases separating them. Written as DNA, the CDR3 is TGTGCCACCCCAACGGTTGAGGGTGGTGACCGGTTTCTGCATTTT. This codes for CATPTVEGGDRFLHF.

The rearrangement links TRBV19 to TRBJ1-2; TRBD1 matches 7 bases. CDR1 LNHDA and CDR2 SQIVND come from the germline V gene (reference sequence). V trimming: 8 bases; J trimming: 7 bases; junction bases outside the gene matches: 16. There are 15 residues in the CDR3. The CDR3 nucleotides read TGTGCCAGTCACGATATGACAGGGCTAACCTCTGGCTACACCTTC. Its translation: CASHDMTGLTSGYTF.

The chain is built from TRBV2 and TRBJ2-7; no firm D call. The CDR3 is made up of 12 amino acids. The germline CDR1 and CDR2 sequences are SNHLY and FYNNEI. Trimming left V 2 bases short and J 3 bases short, with 5 bases between. The CDR3: CASSESVYEQYF. The CDR3 nucleotides read TGTGCCAGCAGTGAATCCGTCTACGAGCAGTACTTC.

The rearrangement links TRBV5-1 to TRBJ1-6, with D perhaps matching TRBD1 (5 bases). CDR3 length equals 12 residues. In germline, CDR1 is SGHRS, CDR2 YFSETQ. With 3 bases removed from V and 15 bases from J, the gap between germline ends came to 13 bases. CDR3 residues: CASSWGDGLLHF. CDR3 DNA sequence: TGCGCCAGCAGCTGGGGGGACGGACTCCTCCACTTT.

The genes are TRBV28 and TRBJ2-7, with 8 nucleotides matching TRBD1. This CDR3 is 13 amino acids long. Trimming took 4 bases from V and 5 from J; bases not matched to a gene: 4. The germline gives CDR1 MDHEN, CDR2 SYDVKM. CDR3 bases: TGTGCCAGCAGTTGGACAGGGTTGGACGAGCAGTACTTC. Encoded protein: CASSWTGLDEQYF.

This clone was detected a few times. V and J are TRBV7-9 and TRBJ1-1; D unclear. The V gene lost 3 bases and the J gene lost 1 base, with 9 bases spanning the gap. This CDR3 is built from 14 residues. Germline V lookup: CDR1 SEHNR, CDR2 FQNEAQ (reference sequence). CDR3 in DNA: TGTGCCAGCAGCTTCGGGAGAGGGAACACTGAAGCTTTCTTT. This gives the protein CASSFGRGNTEAFF.

This rearrangement joins TRBV4-1 to TRBJ2-2, with TRBD1 as a possible D gene (5 bases). Germline lookup yields CDR1 MGHRA and CDR2 YSYEKL. This CDR3 has 15 residues. Trimming took off 0 bases at V and 6 bases at J, with 11 bases between the two ends. CDR3 residues: CASSQDQGFPGELFF. CDR3 coding DNA: TGCGCCAGCAGCCAAGATCAGGGTTTCCCCGGGGAGCTGTTTTTT.

As for this clone: The germline gene is not matched at one end of the junction; a read error may be the cause. V gene TRBV7-8 combines with J gene TRBJ2-7; TRBD1 aligns across 7 bases. The CDR3 contains 19 residues. The V gene's germline CDR1 is SGHVS and CDR2 FQNEAQ. As DNA, the CDR3 is TGTGCCAGCAGCCTAGCCCAGGGGGTGACCCTCCTCACCACCTACGAGCAGTACTTC. This sequence encodes CASSLAQGVTLLTTYEQYF.

The genes are TRBV7-9 and TRBJ1-1; D might be TRBD1 (5 bases). This CDR3 has 15 residues. Germline V gives CDR1 SEHNR, CDR2 FQNEAQ (reference sequence). Trimming took off 3 bases at V and 6 bases at J, with 17 bases between the two ends. The CDR3, as DNA: TGTGCCAGCAGCTTTGATCAGGGAGGTTACTCTGAAGCTTTCTTT. Protein sequence: CASSFDQGGYSEAFF. Filled out from reference TRBV7-9 and TRBJ1-1, the complete variable domain reads DTGVSQNPRHKITKRGQNVTFRCDPISEHNRLYWYRQTLGQGPEFLTYFQNEAQLEKSRLLSDRFSAERPKGSFSTLEIQRTEQGDSAMYLCASSFDQGGYSEAFFGQGTRLTVV.